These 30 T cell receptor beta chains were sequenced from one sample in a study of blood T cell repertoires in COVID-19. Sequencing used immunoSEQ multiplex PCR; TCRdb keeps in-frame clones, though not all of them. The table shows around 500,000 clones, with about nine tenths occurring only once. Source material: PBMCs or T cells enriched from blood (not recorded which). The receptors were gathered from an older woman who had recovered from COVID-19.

This CDR3 is CASSELKAEGRQPQHF. The CDR3 DNA is TGTGCCAGCAGTGAATTAAAGGCGGAGGGACGTCAGCCCCAGCATTTT. The chain is built from TRBV2 and TRBJ1-5, with D possibly being TRBD1 (5 bases). The V end lost 2 bases, the J end lost 6 bases, and 17 bases lay between the germline ends. The germline CDR1 and CDR2 sequences are SNHLY and FYNNEI. The CDR3 is 16 residues long.

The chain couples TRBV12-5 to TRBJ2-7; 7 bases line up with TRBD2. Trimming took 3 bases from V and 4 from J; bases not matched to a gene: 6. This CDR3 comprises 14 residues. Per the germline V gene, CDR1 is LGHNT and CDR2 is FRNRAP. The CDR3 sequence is CASGFPAGSYEQYF. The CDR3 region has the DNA TGTGCTAGTGGTTTTCCAGCGGGGAGTTACGAGCAGTACTTC.

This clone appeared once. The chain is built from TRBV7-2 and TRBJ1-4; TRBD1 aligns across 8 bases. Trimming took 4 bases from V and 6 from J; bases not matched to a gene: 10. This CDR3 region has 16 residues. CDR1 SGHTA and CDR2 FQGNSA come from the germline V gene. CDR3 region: CASSSTRDRKDEKLFF. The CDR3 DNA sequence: TGTGCCAGCAGCTCAACCCGGGACAGGAAGGATGAAAAACTGTTTTTT.

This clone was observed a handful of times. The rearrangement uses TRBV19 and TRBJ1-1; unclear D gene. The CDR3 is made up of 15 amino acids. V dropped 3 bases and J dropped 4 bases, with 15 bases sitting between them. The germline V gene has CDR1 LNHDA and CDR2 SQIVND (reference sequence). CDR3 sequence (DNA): TGTGCCAGTAGTATTACATACAGTGTGGGCACTGAAGCTTTCTTT. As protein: CASSITYSVGTEAFF.

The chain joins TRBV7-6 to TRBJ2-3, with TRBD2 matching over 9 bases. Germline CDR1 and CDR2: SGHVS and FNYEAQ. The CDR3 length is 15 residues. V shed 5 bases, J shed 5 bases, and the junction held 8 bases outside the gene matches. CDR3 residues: CASSRRGGGGDTQYF. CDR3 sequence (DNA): TGTGCCAGCAGCCGACGAGGCGGGGGGGGAGATACGCAGTATTTT.

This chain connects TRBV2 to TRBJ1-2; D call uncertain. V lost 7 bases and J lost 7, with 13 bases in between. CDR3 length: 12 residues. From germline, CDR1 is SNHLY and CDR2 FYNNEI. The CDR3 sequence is CASNSRLSGYTF. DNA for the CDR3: TGTGCCAGCAATTCCCGCCTATCTGGCTACACCTTC.

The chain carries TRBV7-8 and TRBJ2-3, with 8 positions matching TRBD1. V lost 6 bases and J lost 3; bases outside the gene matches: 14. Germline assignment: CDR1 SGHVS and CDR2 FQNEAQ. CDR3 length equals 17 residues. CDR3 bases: TGTGCCAGCAGTTCTGGGACAGGCCTAGCAGGGACAGATACGCAGTATTTT. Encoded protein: CASSSGTGLAGTDTQYF.

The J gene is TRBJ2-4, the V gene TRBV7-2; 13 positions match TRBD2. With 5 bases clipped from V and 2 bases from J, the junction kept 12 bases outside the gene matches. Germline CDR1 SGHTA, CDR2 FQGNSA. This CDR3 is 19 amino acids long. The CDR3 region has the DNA TGTGCCAGCAGCCCAAGGGCACTAGCGGGGGGGTTAACCAAAAACATTCAGTACTTC. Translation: CASSPRALAGGLTKNIQYF.

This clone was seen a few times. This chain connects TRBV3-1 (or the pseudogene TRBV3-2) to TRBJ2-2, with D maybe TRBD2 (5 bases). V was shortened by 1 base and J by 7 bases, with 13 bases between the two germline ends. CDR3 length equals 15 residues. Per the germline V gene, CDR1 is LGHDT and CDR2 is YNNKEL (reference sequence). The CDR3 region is CASSQGGWTLGELFF. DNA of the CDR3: TGTGCCAGCAGCCAAGGAGGTTGGACTCTCGGGGAGCTGTTTTTT.

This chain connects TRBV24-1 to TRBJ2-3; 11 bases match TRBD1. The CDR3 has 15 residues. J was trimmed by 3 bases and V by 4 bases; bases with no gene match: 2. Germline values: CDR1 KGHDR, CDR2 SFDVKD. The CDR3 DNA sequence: TGTGCCACCAGTGAGGACAGGGGGCAAACAGATACGCAGTATTTT. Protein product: CATSEDRGQTDTQYF.

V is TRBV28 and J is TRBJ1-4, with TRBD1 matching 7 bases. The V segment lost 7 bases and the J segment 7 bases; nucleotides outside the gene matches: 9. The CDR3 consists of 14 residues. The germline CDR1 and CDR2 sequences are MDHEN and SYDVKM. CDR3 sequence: CASTTGTAGEKLFF. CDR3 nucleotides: TGTGCCAGCACCACAGGGACAGCGGGTGAAAAACTGTTTTTT.

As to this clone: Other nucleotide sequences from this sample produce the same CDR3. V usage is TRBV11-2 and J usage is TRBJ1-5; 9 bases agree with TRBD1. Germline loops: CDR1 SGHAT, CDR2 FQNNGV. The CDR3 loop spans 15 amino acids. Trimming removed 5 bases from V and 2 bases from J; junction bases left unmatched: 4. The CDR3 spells CASSPGQGGNQPQHF. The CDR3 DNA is TGTGCCAGCAGCCCGGGACAGGGAGGCAATCAGCCCCAGCATTTT.

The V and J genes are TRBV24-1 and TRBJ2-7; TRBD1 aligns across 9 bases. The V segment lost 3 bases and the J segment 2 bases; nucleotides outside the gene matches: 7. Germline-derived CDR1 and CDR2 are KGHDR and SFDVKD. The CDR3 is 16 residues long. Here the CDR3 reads CATSDIWTGDPYEQYV. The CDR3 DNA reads TGTGCCACCAGTGATATCTGGACAGGGGACCCCTACGAGCAGTACGTC.

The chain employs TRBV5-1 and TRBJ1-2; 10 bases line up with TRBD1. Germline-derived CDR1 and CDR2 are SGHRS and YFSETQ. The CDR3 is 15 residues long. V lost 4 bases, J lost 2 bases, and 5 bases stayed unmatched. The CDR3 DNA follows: TGCGCCAGCAGCGTGGAGACAGGGGGCAACTATGGCTACACCTTC. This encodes CASSVETGGNYGYTF.

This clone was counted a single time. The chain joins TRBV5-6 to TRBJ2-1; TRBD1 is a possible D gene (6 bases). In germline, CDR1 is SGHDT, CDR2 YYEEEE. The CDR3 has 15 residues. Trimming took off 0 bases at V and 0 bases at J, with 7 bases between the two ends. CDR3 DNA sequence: TGTGCCAGCAGCTTGGAGACAGGCTCCTACAATGAGCAGTTCTTC. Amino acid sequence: CASSLETGSYNEQFF.

CDR3 bases: TGCGCCAGCAGCTTTGGGGACTCCCGCTACGAGCAGTACTTC. Its protein is CASSFGDSRYEQYF. The rearrangement joins TRBV5-1 to TRBJ2-7, with D maybe TRBD2 (6 bases). The CDR3 length is 14 residues. V lost 2 bases, J lost 3 bases, and 12 bases lay in between. From germline, CDR1 is SGHRS and CDR2 YFSETQ. Full variable domain (remainder filled in from reference TRBV5-1 and TRBJ2-7): KAGVTQTPRYLIKTRGQQVTLSCSPISGHRSVSWYQQTPGQGLQFLFEYFSETQRNKGNFPGRFSGRQFSNSRSEMNVSTLELGDSALYLCASSFGDSRYEQYFGPGTRLTVT.

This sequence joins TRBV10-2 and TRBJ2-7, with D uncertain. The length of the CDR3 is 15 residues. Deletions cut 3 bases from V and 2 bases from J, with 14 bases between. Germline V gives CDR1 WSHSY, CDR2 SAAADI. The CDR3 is CASSDPPTGTYEQYF. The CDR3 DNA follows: TGCGCCAGCAGTGACCCACCCACTGGTACCTACGAGCAGTACTTC.

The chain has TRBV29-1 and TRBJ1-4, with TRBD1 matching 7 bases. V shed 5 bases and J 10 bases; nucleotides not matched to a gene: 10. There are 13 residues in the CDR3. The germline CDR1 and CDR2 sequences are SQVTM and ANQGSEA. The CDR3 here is CSVQEDRFGKLFF. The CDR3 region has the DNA TGCAGCGTTCAGGAGGACAGGTTCGGAAAACTGTTTTTT. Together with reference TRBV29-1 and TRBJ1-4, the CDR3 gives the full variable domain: SAVISQKPSRDICQRGTSLTIQCQVDSQVTMMFWYRQQPGQSLTLIATANQGSEATYESGFVIDKFPISRPNLTFSTLTVSNMSPEDSSIYLCSVQEDRFGKLFFGSGTQLSVL.

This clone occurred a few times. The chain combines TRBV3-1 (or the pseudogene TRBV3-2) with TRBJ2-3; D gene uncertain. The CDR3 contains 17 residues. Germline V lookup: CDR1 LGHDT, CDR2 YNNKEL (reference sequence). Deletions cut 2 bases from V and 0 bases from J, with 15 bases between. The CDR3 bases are TGTGCCAGCAGCCAAAAGACCCGGGTATATAGCACAGATACGCAGTATTTT. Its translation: CASSQKTRVYSTDTQYF.

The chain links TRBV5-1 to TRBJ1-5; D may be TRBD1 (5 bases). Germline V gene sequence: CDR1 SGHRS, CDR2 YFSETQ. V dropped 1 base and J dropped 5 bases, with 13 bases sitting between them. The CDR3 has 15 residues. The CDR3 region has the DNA TGCGCCAGCAGCTTGTTCGGTGAAGGGGATCAGCCCCAGCATTTT. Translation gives CASSLFGEGDQPQHF. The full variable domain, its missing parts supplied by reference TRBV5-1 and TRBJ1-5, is KAGVTQTPRYLIKTRGQQVTLSCSPISGHRSVSWYQQTPGQGLQFLFEYFSETQRNKGNFPGRFSGRQFSNSRSEMNVSTLELGDSALYLCASSLFGEGDQPQHFGDGTRLSIL.

CDR3 nucleotides: TGTGCCAGCAGCTTAACGTTGGGGCGGAACACTGAAGCTTTCTTT. Translated, it gives CASSLTLGRNTEAFF. The chain couples TRBV11-2 to TRBJ1-1; D may be TRBD1 (5 bases). The CDR3 has 15 amino acids. V was trimmed by 2 bases and J by 1 base, leaving 11 bases between them. CDR1 is SGHAT, CDR2 FQNNGV, per germline.

DNA for the CDR3: TGTGCCAGCAGCATCGGGACTTGGGAGTCCGATGAGCAGTTCTTC. This codes for CASSIGTWESDEQFF. The chain couples TRBV11-2 to TRBJ2-1; tentative D call: TRBD2 (6 bases). The CDR3 is 15 residues long. Deletions cut 5 bases from V and 8 bases from J, with 19 bases between. The V gene's germline CDR1 is SGHAT and CDR2 FQNNGV.

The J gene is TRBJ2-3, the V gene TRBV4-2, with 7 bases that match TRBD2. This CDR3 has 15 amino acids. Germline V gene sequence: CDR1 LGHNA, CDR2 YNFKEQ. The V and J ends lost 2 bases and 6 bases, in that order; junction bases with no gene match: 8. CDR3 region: CASSQSGRASDTQYF. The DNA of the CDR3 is TGTGCCAGCAGCCAATCAGGGAGGGCTTCCGATACGCAGTATTTT.

The CDR3 sequence is CASSPLAGGISTDTQYF. CDR3 nucleotide sequence: TGTGCCAGCTCACCGTTGGCGGGCGGCATTAGCACAGATACGCAGTATTTT. The V call is TRBV18, the J call TRBJ2-3, with a tentative D call TRBD2 (5 bases). The V gene lost 3 bases and the J gene lost 0 bases, with 16 bases spanning the gap. The CDR3 has 17 amino acids. The V gene's germline CDR1 is KGHSH and CDR2 LQKENI.

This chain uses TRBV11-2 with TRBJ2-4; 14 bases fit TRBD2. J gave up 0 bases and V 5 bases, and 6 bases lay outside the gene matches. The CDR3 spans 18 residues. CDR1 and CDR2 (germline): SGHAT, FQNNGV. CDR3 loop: CASSRTSGGTVAKNIQYF. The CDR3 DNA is TGTGCCAGCAGCCGGACTAGCGGGGGGACCGTAGCCAAAAACATTCAGTACTTC.

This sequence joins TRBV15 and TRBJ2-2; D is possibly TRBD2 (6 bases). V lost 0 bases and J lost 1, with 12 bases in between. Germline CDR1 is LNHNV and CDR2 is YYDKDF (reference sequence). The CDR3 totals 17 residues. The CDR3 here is CATSRDPGAGNTGELFF. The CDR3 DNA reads TGTGCCACCAGCAGAGATCCAGGAGCGGGGAACACCGGGGAGCTGTTTTTT.

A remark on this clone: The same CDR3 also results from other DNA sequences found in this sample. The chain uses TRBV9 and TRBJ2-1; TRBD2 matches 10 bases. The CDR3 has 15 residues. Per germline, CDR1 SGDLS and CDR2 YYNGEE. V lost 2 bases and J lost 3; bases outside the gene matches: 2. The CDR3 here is CASSVASGGYNEQFF. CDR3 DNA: TGTGCCAGCAGCGTTGCTAGCGGGGGCTACAATGAGCAGTTCTTC.

This CDR3 is CASSVSRGETQYF. CDR3 sequence (DNA): TGTGCCAGCAGTGTCTCCAGGGGGGAGACCCAGTACTTC. V and J are TRBV2 and TRBJ2-5; 7 bases agree with TRBD1. The CDR3 totals 13 residues. Losses at the gene ends were 4 bases for V and 5 bases for J; bases not matched to a gene: 4. CDR1 is SNHLY and CDR2 is FYNNEI in the germline V gene.

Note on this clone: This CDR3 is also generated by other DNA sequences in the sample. The CDR3 DNA sequence: TGTGCCACCAGGGCAGGGACAGGGGGCATGAACACTGAAGCTTTCTTT. It codes for CATRAGTGGMNTEAFF. The rearrangement uses TRBV24-1 and TRBJ1-1; 12 bases align to TRBD1. The CDR3 loop spans 16 amino acids. The V gene's germline CDR1 is KGHDR and CDR2 SFDVKD. The trim removed 7 bases at V and 0 bases at J, leaving 5 bases unmatched.

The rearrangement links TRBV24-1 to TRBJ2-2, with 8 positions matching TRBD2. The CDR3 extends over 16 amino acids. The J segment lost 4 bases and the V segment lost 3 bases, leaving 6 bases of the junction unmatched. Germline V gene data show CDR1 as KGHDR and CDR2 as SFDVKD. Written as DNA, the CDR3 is TGTGCCACCAGTGATCCGCGGGGGGAGGTCACCGGGGAGCTGTTTTTT. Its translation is CATSDPRGEVTGELFF.